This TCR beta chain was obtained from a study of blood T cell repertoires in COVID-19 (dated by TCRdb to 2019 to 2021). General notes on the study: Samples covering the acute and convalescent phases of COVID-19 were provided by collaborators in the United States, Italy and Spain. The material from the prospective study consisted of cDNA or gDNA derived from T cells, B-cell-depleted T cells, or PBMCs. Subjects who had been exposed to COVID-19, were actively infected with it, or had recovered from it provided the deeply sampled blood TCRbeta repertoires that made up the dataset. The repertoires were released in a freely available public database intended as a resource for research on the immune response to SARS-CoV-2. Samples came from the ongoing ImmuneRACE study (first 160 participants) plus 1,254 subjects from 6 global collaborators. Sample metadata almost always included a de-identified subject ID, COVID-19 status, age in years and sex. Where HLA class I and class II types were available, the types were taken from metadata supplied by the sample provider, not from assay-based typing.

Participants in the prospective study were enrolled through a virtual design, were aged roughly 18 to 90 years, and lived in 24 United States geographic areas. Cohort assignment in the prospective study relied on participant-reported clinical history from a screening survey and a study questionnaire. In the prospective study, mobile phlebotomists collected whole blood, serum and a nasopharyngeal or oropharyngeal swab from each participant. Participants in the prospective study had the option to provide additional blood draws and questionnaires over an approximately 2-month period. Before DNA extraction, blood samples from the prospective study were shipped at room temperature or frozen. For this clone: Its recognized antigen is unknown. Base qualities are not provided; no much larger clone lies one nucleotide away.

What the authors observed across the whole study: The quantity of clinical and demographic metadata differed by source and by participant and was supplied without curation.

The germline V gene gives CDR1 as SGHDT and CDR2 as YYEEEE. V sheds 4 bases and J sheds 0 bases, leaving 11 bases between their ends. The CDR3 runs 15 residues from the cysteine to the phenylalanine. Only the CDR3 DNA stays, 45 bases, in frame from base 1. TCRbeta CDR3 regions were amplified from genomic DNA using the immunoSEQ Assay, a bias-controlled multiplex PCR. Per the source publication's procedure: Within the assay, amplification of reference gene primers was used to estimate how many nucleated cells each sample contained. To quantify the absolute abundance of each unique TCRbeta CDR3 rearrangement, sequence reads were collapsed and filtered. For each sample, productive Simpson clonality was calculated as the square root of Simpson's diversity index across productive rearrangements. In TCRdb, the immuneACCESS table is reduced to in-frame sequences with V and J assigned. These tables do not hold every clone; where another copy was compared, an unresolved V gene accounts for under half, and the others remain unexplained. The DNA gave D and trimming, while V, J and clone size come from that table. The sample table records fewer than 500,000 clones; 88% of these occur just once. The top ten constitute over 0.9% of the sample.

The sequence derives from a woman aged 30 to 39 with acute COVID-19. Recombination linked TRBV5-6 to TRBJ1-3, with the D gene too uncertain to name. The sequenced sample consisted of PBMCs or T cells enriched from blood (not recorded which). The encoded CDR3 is CASSQDRSSGNTIYF. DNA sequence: TGTGCCAGCAGCCAAGACCGGAGCTCTGGAAACACCATATATTTT.